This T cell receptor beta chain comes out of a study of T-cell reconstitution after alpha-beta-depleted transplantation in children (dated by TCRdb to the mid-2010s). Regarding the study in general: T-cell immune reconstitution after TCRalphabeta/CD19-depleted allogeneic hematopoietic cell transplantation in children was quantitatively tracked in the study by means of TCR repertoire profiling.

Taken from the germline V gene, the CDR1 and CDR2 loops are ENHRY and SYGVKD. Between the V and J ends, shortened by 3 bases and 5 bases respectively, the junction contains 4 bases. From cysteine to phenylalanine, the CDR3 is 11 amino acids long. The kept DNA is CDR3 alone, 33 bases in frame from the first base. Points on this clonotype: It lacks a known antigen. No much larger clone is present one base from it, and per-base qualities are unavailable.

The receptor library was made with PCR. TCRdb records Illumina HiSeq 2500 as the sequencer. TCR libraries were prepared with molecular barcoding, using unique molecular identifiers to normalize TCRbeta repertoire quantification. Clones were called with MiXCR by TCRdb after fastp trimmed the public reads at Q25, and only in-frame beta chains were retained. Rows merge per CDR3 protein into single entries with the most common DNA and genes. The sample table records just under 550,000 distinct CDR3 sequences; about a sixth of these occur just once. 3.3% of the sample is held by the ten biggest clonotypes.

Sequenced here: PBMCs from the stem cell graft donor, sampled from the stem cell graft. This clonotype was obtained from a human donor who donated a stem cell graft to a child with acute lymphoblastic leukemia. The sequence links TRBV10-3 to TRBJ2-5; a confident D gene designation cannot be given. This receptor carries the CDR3 CAISDWETQYF. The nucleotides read TGTGCCATCAGTGATTGGGAGACCCAGTACTTC.